This is a list of T cell receptor beta chains from one sample in a study of T-cell memory formation after mild COVID-19. TCRdb reanalysed the 5' RACE reads using MiXCR and keeps one entry per CDR3 protein. The data contain fewer than 550,000 distinct CDR3 sequences, 20% of them seen just once; the ten biggest clones take up approximately 8.1%. Sequencing was performed on PBMCs or a T cell subset sorted from them (not recorded which). The receptor set was obtained from an adult woman who had mild COVID-19 (a few samples of this study predate the infection). Cell type and time point are not known. Both conserved end residues are part of each CDR3. The order of the fields is J gene, V gene, D gene, clone size, CDR3 protein, CDR3 DNA. The D gene is left open where the match is weak. The size field is filled for only some rows; it gives once, few, many or a size class.

j_gene: TRBJ1-2; v_gene: TRBV7-9; d_gene: -; abundance: few; CDR3aa: CASSFRQNYGYTF; CDR3nt: TGTGCCAGCAGCTTCCGACAGAACTATGGCTACACCTTC
j_gene: TRBJ2-3; v_gene: TRBV28; d_gene: -; abundance: few; CDR3aa: CASSLHRLGGGTDTQYF; CDR3nt: TGTGCCAGCAGTTTACACCGACTGGGGGGTGGCACAGATACGCAGTATTTT
j_gene: TRBJ2-3; v_gene: TRBV7-9; d_gene: TRBD2; abundance: -; CDR3aa: CASSLGAGVHSSTDTQYF; CDR3nt: TGTGCCAGCAGCTTAGGCGCGGGGGTCCATTCCAGCACAGATACGCAGTATTTT
j_gene: TRBJ2-2; v_gene: TRBV15; d_gene: -; abundance: -; CDR3aa: CATSTRGTRGELFF; CDR3nt: TGTGCCACCAGCACGAGGGGTACCCGCGGGGAGCTGTTTTTT
j_gene: TRBJ2-7; v_gene: TRBV20-1; d_gene: -; abundance: -; CDR3aa: CSAGDEGRYEQYF; CDR3nt: TGCAGTGCCGGAGACGAAGGACGGTACGAGCAGTACTTC
j_gene: TRBJ2-3; v_gene: TRBV20-1; d_gene: -; abundance: -; CDR3aa: CSASAGAKGDTQYF; CDR3nt: TGCAGTGCTAGCGCGGGGGCCAAGGGAGATACGCAGTATTTT
j_gene: TRBJ2-5; v_gene: TRBV7-9; d_gene: -; abundance: few; CDR3aa: CASSLPGAEETQYF; CDR3nt: TGTGCCAGCAGCTTACCAGGGGCTGAGGAGACCCAGTACTTC
j_gene: TRBJ2-5; v_gene: TRBV9; d_gene: TRBD1; abundance: once; CDR3aa: CASSALPGGQGNF; CDR3nt: TGTGCCAGCAGCGCTCTCCCGGGGGGACAGGGGAACTTC
j_gene: TRBJ1-5; v_gene: TRBV19; d_gene: -; abundance: -; CDR3aa: CASSIGGSVQPQHF; CDR3nt: TGTGCCAGTAGTATTGGGGGGAGCGTACAGCCCCAGCATTTT
j_gene: TRBJ1-5; v_gene: TRBV19; d_gene: -; abundance: few; CDR3aa: CASSPEPRRINQPQHF; CDR3nt: TGTGCCAGTAGTCCGGAGCCTAGACGGATCAATCAGCCCCAGCATTTT
j_gene: TRBJ1-5; v_gene: TRBV6-2/TRBV6-3; d_gene: -; abundance: -; CDR3aa: CASSYKSEQPQHF; CDR3nt: TGTGCCAGCAGCTATAAGTCGGAACAGCCCCAGCATTTT
j_gene: TRBJ1-2; v_gene: TRBV27; d_gene: -; abundance: -; CDR3aa: CASSASSGVYGYGYTF; CDR3nt: TGTGCCAGCAGTGCCTCCTCAGGGGTGTACGGCTATGGCTACACCTTC
j_gene: TRBJ1-6; v_gene: TRBV12-3/TRBV12-4; d_gene: -; abundance: few; CDR3aa: CASSQDYSPLHF; CDR3nt: TGTGCCAGCAGTCAGGATTATTCACCCCTCCACTTT
j_gene: TRBJ1-5; v_gene: TRBV5-5; d_gene: TRBD1; abundance: -; CDR3aa: CASSQGQINNQPQHF; CDR3nt: TGTGCCAGCAGCCAGGGACAGATCAACAATCAGCCCCAGCATTTT
j_gene: TRBJ2-7; v_gene: TRBV7-2; d_gene: -; abundance: -; CDR3aa: CASSLYIGMTEQYF; CDR3nt: TGTGCCAGCAGCTTATATATTGGGATGACCGAGCAGTACTTC
j_gene: TRBJ1-1; v_gene: TRBV19; d_gene: TRBD1; abundance: -; CDR3aa: CASSPGDRGYEAFF; CDR3nt: TGTGCCAGTAGTCCAGGGGACAGGGGGTATGAAGCTTTCTTT
j_gene: TRBJ1-1; v_gene: TRBV5-1; d_gene: -; abundance: -; CDR3aa: CASSPRGPYTEAFF; CDR3nt: TGCGCCAGCAGTCCCCGAGGCCCCTACACTGAAGCTTTCTTT
j_gene: TRBJ2-6; v_gene: TRBV4-2; d_gene: TRBD1; abundance: few; CDR3aa: CASSQGIGGAGANVLTF; CDR3nt: TGTGCCAGCAGCCAAGGTATAGGGGGCGCTGGGGCCAACGTCCTGACTTTC
j_gene: TRBJ1-5; v_gene: TRBV12-3/TRBV12-4; d_gene: -; abundance: -; CDR3aa: CASSFMDPNQPQHF; CDR3nt: TGTGCCAGCAGTTTTATGGACCCCAATCAGCCCCAGCATTTT
j_gene: TRBJ2-7; v_gene: TRBV4-2; d_gene: TRBD2; abundance: -; CDR3aa: CASSQDLPSGSYEQYF; CDR3nt: TGTGCCAGCAGCCAAGATCTCCCGAGCGGGAGTTACGAGCAGTACTTC